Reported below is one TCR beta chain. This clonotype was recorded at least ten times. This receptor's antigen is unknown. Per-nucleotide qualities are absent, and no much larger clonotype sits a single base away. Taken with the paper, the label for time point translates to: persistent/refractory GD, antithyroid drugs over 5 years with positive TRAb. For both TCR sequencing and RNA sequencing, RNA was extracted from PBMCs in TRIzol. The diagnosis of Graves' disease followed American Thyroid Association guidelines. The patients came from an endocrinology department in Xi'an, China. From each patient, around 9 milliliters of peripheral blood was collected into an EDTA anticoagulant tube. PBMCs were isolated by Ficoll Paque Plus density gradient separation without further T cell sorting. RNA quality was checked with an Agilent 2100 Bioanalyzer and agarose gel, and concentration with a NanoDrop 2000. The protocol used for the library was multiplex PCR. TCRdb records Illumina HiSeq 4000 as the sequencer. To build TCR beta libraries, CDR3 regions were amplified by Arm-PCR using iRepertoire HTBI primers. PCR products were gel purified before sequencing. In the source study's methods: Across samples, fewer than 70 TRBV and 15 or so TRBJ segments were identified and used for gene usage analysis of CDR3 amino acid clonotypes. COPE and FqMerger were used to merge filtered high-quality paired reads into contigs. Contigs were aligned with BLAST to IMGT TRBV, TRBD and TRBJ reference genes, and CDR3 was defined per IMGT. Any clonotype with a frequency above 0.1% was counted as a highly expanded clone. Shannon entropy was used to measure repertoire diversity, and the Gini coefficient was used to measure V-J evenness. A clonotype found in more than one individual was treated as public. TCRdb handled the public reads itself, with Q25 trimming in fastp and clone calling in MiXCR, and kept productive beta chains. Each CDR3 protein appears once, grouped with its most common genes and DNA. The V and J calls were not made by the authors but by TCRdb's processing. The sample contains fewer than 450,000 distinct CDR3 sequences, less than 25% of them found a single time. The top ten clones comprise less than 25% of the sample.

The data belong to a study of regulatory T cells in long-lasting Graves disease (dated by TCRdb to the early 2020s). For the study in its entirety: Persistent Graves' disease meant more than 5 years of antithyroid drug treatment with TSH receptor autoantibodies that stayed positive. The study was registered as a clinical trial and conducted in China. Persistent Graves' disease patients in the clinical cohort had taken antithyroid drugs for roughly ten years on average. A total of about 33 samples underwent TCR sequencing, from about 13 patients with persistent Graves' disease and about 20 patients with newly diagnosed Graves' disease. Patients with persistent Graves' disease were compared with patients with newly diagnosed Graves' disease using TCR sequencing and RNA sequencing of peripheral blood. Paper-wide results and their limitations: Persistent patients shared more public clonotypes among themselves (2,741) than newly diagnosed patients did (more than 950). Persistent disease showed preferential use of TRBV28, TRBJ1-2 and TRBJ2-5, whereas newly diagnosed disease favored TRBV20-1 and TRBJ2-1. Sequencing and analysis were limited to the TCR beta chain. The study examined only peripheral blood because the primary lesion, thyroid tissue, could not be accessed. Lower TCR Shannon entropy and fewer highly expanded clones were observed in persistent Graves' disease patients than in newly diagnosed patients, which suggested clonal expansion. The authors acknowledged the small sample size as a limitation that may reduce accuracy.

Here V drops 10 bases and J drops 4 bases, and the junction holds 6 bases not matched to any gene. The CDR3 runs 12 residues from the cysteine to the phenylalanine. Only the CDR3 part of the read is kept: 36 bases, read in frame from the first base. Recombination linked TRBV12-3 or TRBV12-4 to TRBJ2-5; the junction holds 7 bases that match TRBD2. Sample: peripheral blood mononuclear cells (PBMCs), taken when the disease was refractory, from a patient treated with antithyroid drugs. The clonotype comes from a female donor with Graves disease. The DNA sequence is TGTGCCACCACGGGGGGTGGAGAGACCCAGTACTTC. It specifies CATTGGGETQYF.